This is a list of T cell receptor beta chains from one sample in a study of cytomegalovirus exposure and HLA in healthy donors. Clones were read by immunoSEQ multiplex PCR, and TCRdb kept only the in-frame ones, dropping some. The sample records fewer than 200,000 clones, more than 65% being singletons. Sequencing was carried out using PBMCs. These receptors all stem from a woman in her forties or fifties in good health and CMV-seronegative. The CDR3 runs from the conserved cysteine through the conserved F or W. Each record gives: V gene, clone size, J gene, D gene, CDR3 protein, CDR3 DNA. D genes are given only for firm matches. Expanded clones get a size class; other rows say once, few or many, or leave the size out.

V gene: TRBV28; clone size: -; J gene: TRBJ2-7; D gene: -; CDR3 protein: CASRTSAREQYF; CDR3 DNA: TGTGCCAGCAGGACTTCCGCCCGCGAGCAGTACTTC
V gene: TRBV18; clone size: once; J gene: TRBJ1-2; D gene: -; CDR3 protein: CASSGTIYGYTF; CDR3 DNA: TGTGCCAGCTCCGGGACAATATATGGCTACACCTTC
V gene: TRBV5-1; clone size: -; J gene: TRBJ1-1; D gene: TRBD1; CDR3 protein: CASSLAGDRFSEAFF; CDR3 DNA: TGCGCCAGCAGCTTGGCAGGGGACAGGTTCAGTGAAGCTTTCTTT
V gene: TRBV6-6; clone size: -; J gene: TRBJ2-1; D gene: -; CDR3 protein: CASRNQGYNEQFF; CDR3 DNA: TGTGCCAGCAGAAACCAGGGCTACAATGAGCAGTTCTTC
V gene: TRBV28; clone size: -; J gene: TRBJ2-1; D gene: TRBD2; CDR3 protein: CASSVSGGNNEQFF; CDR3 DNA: TGTGCCAGCAGCGTCAGCGGGGGAAACAATGAGCAGTTCTTC
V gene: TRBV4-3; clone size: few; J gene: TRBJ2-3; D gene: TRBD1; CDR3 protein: CASSQGQGSTDTQYF; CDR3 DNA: TGCGCCAGCAGCCAGGGACAGGGTAGCACAGATACGCAGTATTTT
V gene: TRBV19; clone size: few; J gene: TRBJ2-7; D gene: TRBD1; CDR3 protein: CASSDRTGTYEQYF; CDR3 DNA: TGTGCCAGTAGTGATCGGACAGGAACCTACGAGCAGTACTTC
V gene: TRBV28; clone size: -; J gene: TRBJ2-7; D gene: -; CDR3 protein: CASSYRVGQYF; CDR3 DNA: TGTGCCAGCAGTTACAGGGTTGGGCAGTACTTC
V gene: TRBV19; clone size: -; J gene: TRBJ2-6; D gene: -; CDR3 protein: CASSSLSGANVLTF; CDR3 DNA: TGTGCCAGTAGTTCCCTCTCTGGGGCCAACGTCCTGACTTTC
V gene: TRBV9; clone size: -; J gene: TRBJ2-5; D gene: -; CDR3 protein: CASSVSAGETQYF; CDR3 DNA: TGTGCCAGCAGCGTATCGGCGGGGGAGACCCAGTACTTC
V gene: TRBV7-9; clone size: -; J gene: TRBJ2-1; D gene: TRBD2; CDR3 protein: CASSVTELADYNEQFF; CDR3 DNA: TGTGCCAGCAGCGTAACGGAACTAGCGGATTACAATGAGCAGTTCTTC
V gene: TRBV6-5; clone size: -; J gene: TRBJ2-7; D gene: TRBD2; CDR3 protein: CASRRLAGGLYEQYF; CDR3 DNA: TGTGCCAGCAGGAGACTAGCGGGGGGGCTCTACGAGCAGTACTTC
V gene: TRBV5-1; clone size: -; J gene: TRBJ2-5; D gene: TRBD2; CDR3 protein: CASSLAGSGGAGETQYF; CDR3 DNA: TGCGCCAGCAGCTTGGCTGGTAGCGGGGGGGCCGGAGAGACCCAGTACTTC
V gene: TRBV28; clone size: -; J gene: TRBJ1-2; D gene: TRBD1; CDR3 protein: CASRKGQGYYGYTF; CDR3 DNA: TGTGCCAGCAGAAAAGGACAGGGGTACTATGGCTACACCTTC
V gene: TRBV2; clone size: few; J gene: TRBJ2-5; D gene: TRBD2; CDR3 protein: CASSEGVGGGETQYF; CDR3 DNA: TGTGCCAGCAGTGAGGGTGTGGGGGGGGGAGAGACCCAGTACTTC
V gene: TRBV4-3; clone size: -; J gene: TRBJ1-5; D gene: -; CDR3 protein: CASSQVDAGQPQHF; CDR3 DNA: TGCGCCAGCAGCCAAGTGGATGCGGGTCAGCCCCAGCATTTT
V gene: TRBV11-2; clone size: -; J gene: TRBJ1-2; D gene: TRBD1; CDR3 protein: CASSSHRGRLGYTF; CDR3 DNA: TGTGCCAGCAGCTCCCACAGGGGGCGACTTGGCTACACCTTC
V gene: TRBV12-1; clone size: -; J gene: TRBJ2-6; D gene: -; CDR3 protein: CASSEGTGTSGGLVISGANVLTF; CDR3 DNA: TGTGCCAGCAGCGAAGGAACCGGGACTAGCGGGGGACTTGTGATTTCTGGGGCCAACGTCCTGACTTTC
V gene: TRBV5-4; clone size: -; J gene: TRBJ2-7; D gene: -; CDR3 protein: CASSLPSRAYEQYF; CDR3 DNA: TGTGCCAGCAGCTTGCCTAGCCGAGCCTACGAGCAGTACTTC
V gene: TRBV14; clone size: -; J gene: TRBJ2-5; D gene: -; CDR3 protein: CASSYTGFWETQYF; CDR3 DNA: TGTGCCAGCAGCTACACAGGGTTTTGGGAGACCCAGTACTTC
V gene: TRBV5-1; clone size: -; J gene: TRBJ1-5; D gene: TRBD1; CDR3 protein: CASSVSGTGGQPQHF; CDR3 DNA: TGCGCCAGCAGCGTCTCCGGGACAGGGGGTCAGCCCCAGCATTTT
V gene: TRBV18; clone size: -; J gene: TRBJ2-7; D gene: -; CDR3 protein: CASSPSGGGAEEQYF; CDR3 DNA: TGTGCCAGCTCACCTTCAGGAGGGGGGGCTGAAGAGCAGTACTTC
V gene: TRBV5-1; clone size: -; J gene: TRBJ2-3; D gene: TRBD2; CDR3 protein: CASSLLAGLTDTQYF; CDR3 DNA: TGCGCCAGCAGCTTATTAGCGGGGCTCACAGATACGCAGTATTTT
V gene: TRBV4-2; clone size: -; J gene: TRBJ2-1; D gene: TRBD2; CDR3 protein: CASSQERGGRNEQFF; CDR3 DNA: TGTGCCAGCAGCCAAGAGCGGGGGGGCCGAAATGAGCAGTTCTTC
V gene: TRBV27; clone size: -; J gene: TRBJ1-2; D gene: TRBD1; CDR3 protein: CASSLRDYRDRGPNYGYTF; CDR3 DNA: TGTGCCAGCAGTTTAAGGGACTACCGGGACAGGGGCCCTAACTATGGCTACACCTTC
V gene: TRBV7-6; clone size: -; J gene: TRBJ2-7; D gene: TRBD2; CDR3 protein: CASSLGGTSTYEQYF; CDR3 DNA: TGTGCCAGCAGCTTAGGAGGGACTAGCACCTACGAGCAGTACTTC
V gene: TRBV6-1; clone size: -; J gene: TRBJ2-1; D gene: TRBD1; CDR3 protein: CASSTGQGAYNEQFF; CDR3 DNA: TGTGCCAGCAGCACGGGACAGGGGGCCTACAATGAGCAGTTCTTC
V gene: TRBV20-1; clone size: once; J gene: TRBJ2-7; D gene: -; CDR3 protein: CSASRSYEQYF; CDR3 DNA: TGCAGTGCGAGCCGTAGTTACGAGCAGTACTTC
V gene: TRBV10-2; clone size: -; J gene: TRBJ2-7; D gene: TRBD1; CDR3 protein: CASRRTGKGNEQYF; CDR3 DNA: TGCGCCAGCAGGAGGACAGGGAAAGGGAACGAGCAGTACTTC
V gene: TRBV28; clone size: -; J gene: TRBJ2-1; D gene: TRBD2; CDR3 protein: CASRRSGAAHEQFF; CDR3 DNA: TGTGCCAGCAGGAGAAGCGGGGCCGCCCATGAGCAGTTCTTC